Each of the 8 T cell receptor beta chains below was sequenced from the same sample in a study of sequential checkpoint blockade in melanoma. Treatment: randomized to nivolumab then ipilimumab (arm A) or the reverse (arm B). This table comes from immunoSEQ multiplex PCR, and its TCRdb copy is limited to in-frame clones, with some not included. The sample holds 200 to 300 clones, about 14% seen once. Sequencing was performed on tumor tissue (inferred from file names), taken from a patient given nivolumab and ipilimumab in sequence. These receptors came from a human donor with melanoma.

This clone is categorized as large. V usage is TRBV11-3 and J usage is TRBJ2-5; D gene unclear. Deletions cut 6 bases from V and 1 base from J, with 12 bases between. The CDR3 covers 14 residues. CDR1 and CDR2 (germline): SGHNT, YENEEA. CDR3 DNA: TGTGCCAGCAGTTTTCCCGGGTCCCAAGAGACCCAGTACTTC. Translating it yields CASSFPGSQETQYF.

This clone was recorded a few times. The rearrangement uses TRBV23-1 and TRBJ1-2; no clear D. TRBV23-1 is identified as an open reading frame with a role that is uncertain. The CDR3 sequence is 13 residues long. The germline V and J ends were trimmed by 6 bases and 2 bases, with 10 bases remaining between them. The DNA of the CDR3 is TGCGCCAGCAGCCTTGATCTAAACTATGGCTACACCTTC. Translation gives CASSLDLNYGYTF.

The genes are TRBV6-8 and TRBJ2-5; D is undetermined. The CDR3 runs to 12 residues. Trimming left V 8 bases short and J 7 bases short, with 14 bases between. Per germline, CDR1 MNHGY and CDR2 SAAAGT. CDR3 in amino acids: CASRLFLVTQYF. The CDR3, as DNA: TGTGCCAGCCGCCTGTTTTTAGTGACCCAGTACTTC.

This clone is classed as medium-sized. V usage is TRBV11-3 and J usage is TRBJ2-3; D call uncertain. The V end was cut by 3 bases, the J end by 3 bases, with 16 bases between. Germline CDR1 is SGHNT and CDR2 is YENEEA. The CDR3 is made up of 16 amino acids. The CDR3 spells CASSLGEGILTDTQYF. CDR3 DNA: TGTGCCAGCAGCTTGGGTGAAGGGATTTTGACAGATACGCAGTATTTT.

This clone came up a few times. The chain employs TRBV29-1 and TRBJ2-3; D call uncertain. CDR3 length equals 13 residues. V dropped 4 bases and J dropped 0 bases, with 8 bases sitting between them. The germline V gene has CDR1 SQVTM and CDR2 ANQGSEA. CDR3: CSVAAASTDTQYF. The CDR3 region has the DNA TGCAGCGTTGCGGCCGCTAGCACAGATACGCAGTATTTT.

V is TRBV6-8 and J is TRBJ2-3, with D perhaps matching TRBD1 (6 bases). CDR1 is MNHGY, CDR2 SAAAGT, per germline. The V gene lost 10 bases and the J gene lost 4 bases, with 18 bases spanning the gap. The CDR3 totals 14 residues. The CDR3 sequence is CAIGTTGASDTQYF. The DNA for the CDR3 is TGTGCCATCGGGACAACCGGAGCCTCAGATACGCAGTATTTT.

This clone ranks as large. The V and J genes are TRBV11-3 and TRBJ2-1; no clear D gene. Germline CDR1 SGHNT, CDR2 YENEEA. The CDR3 contains 16 residues. V shed 7 bases and J shed 2 bases, with 18 bases lying between them. The CDR3 DNA is TGTGCCAGCAAACTCCTCCGCCGACAAACCTACAATGAGCAGTTCTTC. Its protein product is CASKLLRRQTYNEQFF.

CDR3 DNA: TGTGCCAGCAGCTCCGGACAGAACACTGAAGCTTTCTTT. Residues: CASSSGQNTEAFF. This chain links TRBV6-8 with TRBJ1-1; D perhaps matches TRBD1 (5 bases). CDR1 and CDR2 (germline): MNHGY, SAAAGT. The CDR3 contains 13 residues. Trimming took off 6 bases at V and 1 base at J, with 9 bases between the two ends.